This T cell receptor (beta chain) is drawn from a study of post-analysis software for immune sequencing data. Study-wide background: Multiple sclerosis in the patients followed relapsing-remitting, secondary progressive and progressive-relapsing courses. Overall study findings and caveats: Five TRBV segments, including TRBV5-6, TRBV5-1 and TRBV20-1, were more frequent in patients than controls. F measure clustering grouped samples strongly by preparation batch. Controls' normalized Chao1 diversity significantly exceeded that of multiple sclerosis patients.

Unique-molecular-identifier-tagged TCR beta cDNA libraries were used. From roughly 1 to 10 million T cells, about 500,000 cDNA molecules were obtained. One entry per CDR3 protein results from TCRdb running MiXCR on the PCR reads. The sample comprises approximately 360,000 distinct CDR3 sequences, roughly 36% of which are singletons, and 10% to 15% rests with the top ten. For this clonotype: The antigen is undetermined.

Trimming cost V 5 bases and J 2 bases, with 9 bases left between them. Germline V gives CDR1 MNHNS, CDR2 SASEGT. This CDR3 contains 13 residues. The clonotype was recovered from a girl aged 5-17 years with multiple sclerosis. The chain recombines TRBV6-1 with TRBJ1-1, with no clear D. The material sequenced was blood. The CDR3 sequence: CASSRLPNTEAFF. In DNA form, the CDR3 reads TGTGCCAGCAGTCGGCTACCAAACACTGAAGCTTTCTTT.